Presented here are 24 T cell receptor beta chains from one specimen sequenced in a study of tumor and adjacent non-tumor tissue in lung cancer. TCRbeta libraries were built with three rounds of nested PCR, modified from ARM-PCR. One entry per CDR3 protein, called by TCRdb with MiXCR from the multiplex PCR reads. The sample yields approximately 90,000 distinct CDR3 sequences, around 80% seen once. No cell sorting was done before RNA was extracted from the tissue. Distant lung tissue was collected more than 3 cm away from the tumor edge. Sequencing input: distant non-tumor lung tissue. The receptor set was obtained from a woman between 45 and 60 years old with non-small cell lung cancer.

A remark on this clonotype: At one end, the junction sequence differs from germline, possibly due to a read error. This sequence joins TRBV10-3 and TRBJ2-1; D gene unclear. This CDR3 comprises 13 residues. CDR1 and CDR2 from the germline V gene are ENHRY and SYGVKD. Here the CDR3 reads CAISVGFYNEQFF. The CDR3 DNA sequence: TGTGCCATCAGTGTCGGATTCTACAACGAGCAGTTCTTC.

As for this clonotype: Sequence at one end of the junction differs from germline and may be a read error. This chain joins TRBV12-3 or TRBV12-4 and TRBJ1-1; D possibly corresponds to TRBD1 (5 bases). This CDR3 comprises 14 residues. CDR3: CASSARASGTDAFF. The CDR3 DNA reads as TGTGCCAGCAGCGCCAGGGCCTCCGGGACTGATGCTTTCTTT.

This clonotype was seen just once. Mismatch with germline at one junction end may stem from a read error. The chain has TRBV29-1 and TRBJ1-2; D unclear. The germline V gene encodes CDR1 SQVTM and CDR2 ANQGSEA. The CDR3 is made up of 18 amino acids. The CDR3 sequence is CRVEPLAGKEEKGWGYTF. The CDR3 DNA follows: TGCAGGGTTGAGCCCCTCGCGGGAAAAGAGGAGAAAGGATGGGGCTACACCTTC.

Comment on this clonotype: One junction end disagrees with the germline gene, perhaps due to a read error. V usage is TRBV6-5 and J usage is TRBJ2-5; D unclear. Germline V gene data show CDR1 as MNHEY and CDR2 as SVGAGI. The CDR3 has 14 residues. This CDR3 reads CASSPEAVQVTQYF. For the CDR3, the DNA is TGTGCCAGCAGCCCCGAGGCAGTCCAAGTGACCCAGTACTTC.

About this clonotype itself: A much larger clone is a single base away; this may be a read error. The rearrangement joins TRBV24-1 to TRBJ1-2; a weak D match, TRBD1 (6 bases). Looked up from germline, CDR1 is KGHDR and CDR2 is SFDVKD. The V end lost 7 bases, the J end lost 9 bases, and 17 bases lay between the germline ends. The CDR3 has 13 residues. DNA for the CDR3: TGTGCCACCAGCGACTTGGAGGGGGATTGCTACACCTTC. Protein sequence: CATSDLEGDCYTF.

In regard to this clonotype: At one of its ends the junction is not consistent with the germline gene, which may arise from a read error. The CDR3 coding sequence is TGCGCCATCAGCTTGTTGACTAGCGGATTGGTCGGGGAGCTGTTTTTT. Protein sequence: CAISLLTSGLVGELFF. The gene calls are TRBV5-1 and TRBJ2-2, with 9 bases matching TRBD2. The CDR3 extends over 16 amino acids. Germline values: CDR1 SGHRS, CDR2 YFSETQ.

As to this clonotype: As the CDR3 is not closed by the conserved phenylalanine or tryptophan, this likely results from a read error. The chain is built from TRBV6-6 and TRBJ2-3, with unresolved D. CDR3 length: 14 amino acids. CDR1 and CDR2 (germline): MNHNY, SVGAGI (reference sequence). The chain's CDR3 is CANTEASTTDTQYL. The CDR3 DNA follows: TGTGCCAACACCGAAGCCAGTACCACAGATACACAGTATTTA.

This clonotype appeared once. A junction end diverges from the germline sequence, so it may reflect a read error. The CDR3 DNA follows: TGTGCCAACAGTAAGAACTACGAGCAGTACTTC. This translates into CANSKNYEQYF. The chain links TRBV10-3 to TRBJ2-7, with no clear D. Per the germline V gene, CDR1 is ENHRY and CDR2 is SYGVKD. The CDR3 length is 11 residues.

About this clonotype itself: One end of the junction is discordant with germline, which a read error may explain. The rearrangement links TRBV6-6 to TRBJ2-3; weak D call: TRBD2 (6 bases). This CDR3 spans 14 amino acids. Germline V gene sequence: CDR1 MNHNY, CDR2 SVGAGI (reference sequence). CDR3: CGSSAQGLTGTQYF. CDR3 nucleotides: TGTGGCAGCAGTGCCCAGGGACTCACAGGTACGCAGTATTTT.

Remarks on this clonotype: Likely a read error: the CDR3 ends without its conserved phenylalanine or tryptophan. The V gene is TRBV6-1, the J gene TRBJ1-1; D gene unclear. Germline CDR1 reads MNHNS; CDR2 reads SASEGT. With 4 bases removed from V and 3 bases from J, the gap between germline ends came to 6 bases. This CDR3 has 12 residues. The CDR3 is CASSGVYTEAFL. The CDR3 region has the DNA TGTGCCAGCAGTGGGGTGTACACTGAAGCTTTCTTA.

On this clonotype: A junction boundary mismatches the germline segment, possibly from a read error. V and J are TRBV29-1 and TRBJ2-2; perhaps TRBD2 as D (6 bases). The CDR3 sequence is 15 residues long. CDR1 and CDR2 (germline): SQVTM, ANQGSEA. CDR3 nucleotide sequence: TGCATCGTTAAAGCTGGCGGGACGGGGGATTTAGGGCTGTTTTTT. Translation gives CIVKAGGTGDLGLFF.

This chain connects TRBV6-4 to TRBJ2-3, with D hard to call. The germline V and J ends were trimmed by 10 bases and 5 bases, with 19 bases remaining between them. This CDR3 comprises 14 residues. Germline V CDR1 and CDR2: MRHNA, SNTAGT. CDR3 sequence reads: CANSVSHGLDTQYF. The CDR3 DNA sequence: TGTGCCAACAGCGTGAGCCATGGTTTAGATACGCAGTATTTT.

As for this clonotype: The junction differs from germline at one of its ends, possibly a read error. V is TRBV10-3 and J is TRBJ2-2, with 13 bases that match TRBD2. Per the germline V gene, CDR1 is ENHRY and CDR2 is SYGVKD. This CDR3 comprises 16 residues. Here the CDR3 reads CAIRPGTSGITRELFF. Here the CDR3 DNA reads TGCGCCATCAGGCCCGGGACTAGCGGGATCACCAGGGAGCTGTTTTTT.

Concerning this clonotype itself: This CDR3 fails to terminate in the conserved phenylalanine or tryptophan, so it likely reflects a read error. It is unclear where the CDR3 begins or ends on the DNA, so no DNA is shown, and the CDR3 is as TCRdb lists it. The chain carries TRBV29-1 and TRBJ1-1; TRBD1 is the table's D call, not checked against the DNA. The germline V gene encodes CDR1 SQVTM and CDR2 ANQGSEA. Including both end residues, the CDR3 is 13 amino acids long. The CDR3 sequence is CSGTGQLNTETFS.

The chain joins TRBV12-3 or TRBV12-4 to TRBJ1-2; D gene uncertain. Trimming removed 2 bases at V and 10 bases at J, with 11 bases between. The CDR3 loop spans 12 amino acids. The CDR3 loop is CASSLYTSDYTF. The CDR3 DNA follows: TGTGCCAGCAGTTTATACACGAGTGACTACACCTTC.

About this clonotype itself: One end of the junction does not line up with germline, which may come from a read error. CDR3 residues: CATRNRDRGLSYNEQSF. The DNA of the CDR3 is TGTGCCACCAGGAACAGGGACAGGGGGCTTTCCTACAATGAGCAGTCCTTC. This sequence joins TRBV15 and TRBJ2-1; TRBD1 matches 12 bases. The V gene's germline CDR1 is LNHNV and CDR2 YYDKDF (reference sequence). The CDR3 runs to 17 residues.

About this clonotype: A read error may account for a junction end that differs from germline. The rearrangement links TRBV4-2 to TRBJ2-7, with a weak D call TRBD2 (6 bases). Germline values: CDR1 LGHNA, CDR2 YNFKEQ. The CDR3 is made up of 14 amino acids. Here the CDR3 reads CASSQLGEAYEQHF. The CDR3 DNA sequence: TGTGCCAGCAGCCAGTTAGGGGAGGCCTACGAGCAGCACTTC.

This clonotype has a single count. This may be a read error: a much more frequent sequence differs by one nucleotide. The rearrangement links TRBV7-9 to TRBJ2-7; 8 positions match TRBD1. The CDR3 totals 15 residues. With 4 bases clipped from V and 5 bases from J, the junction kept 10 bases outside the gene matches. Germline CDR1 and CDR2: SEHNR and FQNEAQ (reference sequence). CDR3 amino acids: CASSSGQVWLDEQYF. The CDR3 nucleotides read TGTGCCAGCAGCTCGGGACAGGTATGGTTGGACGAGCAGTACTTC.

Comments on this clonotype: At one boundary the junction diverges from the germline segment, which might be a read error. V usage is TRBV6-5 and J usage is TRBJ2-7; D remains unclear. The CDR3 totals 12 residues. Per the germline V gene, CDR1 is MNHEY and CDR2 is SVGAGI. Written as DNA, the CDR3 is TGTACCAGCAGTCCTCCCAGAGGTGAGCAGTACTTC. Residues: CTSSPPRGEQYF.

Points on this clonotype: Sequence at one end of the junction differs from germline and may be a read error. This chain joins TRBV19 and TRBJ2-7, with D uncertain. Germline-derived CDR1 and CDR2 are LNHDA and SQIVND (reference sequence). This CDR3 region has 13 residues. The CDR3 reads CTSSIAGSYEQYF. CDR3 sequence (DNA): TGTACCAGTAGTATAGCCGGCTCCTACGAGCAGTACTTC.

In the case of this clonotype: The junction and the germline gene differ at one end; a read error may be behind it. The V call is TRBV5-1, the J call TRBJ2-1, with D perhaps given as TRBD1 or TRBD2 (5 bases each). This CDR3 has 14 residues. Germline V CDR1 and CDR2: SGHRS, YFSETQ. Written as DNA, the CDR3 is TGCGCCAGCAGCTTGGAGGGACGCATCGATGAGCAGTTTTTC. Translation: CASSLEGRIDEQFF. Filled out from reference TRBV5-1 and TRBJ2-1, the complete variable domain reads KAGVTQTPRYLIKTRGQQVTLSCSPISGHRSVSWYQQTPGQGLQFLFEYFSETQRNKGNFPGRFSGRQFSNSRSEMNVSTLELGDSALYLCASSLEGRIDEQFFGPGTRLTVL.

This clonotype has a count of ten or more. This sequence joins TRBV28 and TRBJ1-4; 10 bases map to TRBD1. The length of the CDR3 is 14 residues. Germline assignment: CDR1 MDHEN and CDR2 SYDVKM. V gave up 5 bases and J gave up 9 bases; unmatched junction bases: 6. DNA for the CDR3: TGTGCCAGCAGTCGGGACAGGGGAAGGAAAAAACTGTTTTTT. Residues: CASSRDRGRKKLFF.

This chain uses TRBV6-5 with TRBJ2-7, with D hard to call. Trimming removed 5 bases from V and 1 base from J, with 15 bases in between. Per the germline V gene, CDR1 is MNHEY and CDR2 is SVGAGI. This CDR3 region has 15 residues. CDR3 amino acids: CASSRSNGRSYEQYF. CDR3 nucleotide sequence: TGTGCCAGCAGTCGGAGTAACGGGCGATCCTACGAGCAGTACTTC.

Note on this clonotype: The CDR3 does not close with the conserved phenylalanine or tryptophan, likely indicating a read error. The J gene is TRBJ2-1, the V gene TRBV4-1, with 7 positions matching TRBD2. Germline V gives CDR1 MGHRA, CDR2 YSYEKL. There are 18 residues in the CDR3. V lost 0 bases, J lost 4 bases, and 12 bases stayed unmatched. The CDR3 DNA reads as TGCGCCAGCAGCCAAGAAGGCTGTGGGGGGGAGGGATACAATGAGCAGTTCCTC. It translates to CASSQEGCGGEGYNEQFL.